Listed here are 28 T cell receptor beta chains from one sample, sequenced in a study of T cell changes during pregnancy in multiple sclerosis. Sequencing was performed with immunoSEQ multiplex PCR; in TCRdb, only in-frame clones are kept and a portion is missing. The table records 100,000 or so clones, about 90% of them present only once. The sequences come from peripheral blood, collected after pregnancy. These receptors were collected from a female donor with multiple sclerosis, enrolled in a pregnancy study.

The rearrangement joins TRBV29-1 to TRBJ2-3, with 7 nucleotides matching TRBD1. Germline assignment: CDR1 SQVTM and CDR2 ANQGSEA. After removal of 8 bases from V and 1 base from J, the junction contained 6 bases not matched to a gene. The CDR3 covers 13 residues. The CDR3 region is CSTRDRRTDTQYF. The CDR3 nucleotides are TGCAGCACCAGGGACAGACGCACAGATACGCAGTATTTT.

V usage is TRBV9 and J usage is TRBJ1-3, with D unclear. Trimming took off 4 bases at V and 4 bases at J, with 15 bases between the two ends. The CDR3 consists of 15 residues. The germline gives CDR1 SGDLS, CDR2 YYNGEE. The CDR3 spells CASSPTGVQGNTIYF. The DNA of the CDR3 is TGTGCCAGCAGCCCCACCGGGGTTCAAGGAAACACCATATATTTT.

This sequence joins TRBV28 and TRBJ2-1; 10 positions agree with TRBD2. V lost 7 bases to trimming and J lost 5 bases; unmatched junction nucleotides: 11. Germline V gives CDR1 MDHEN, CDR2 SYDVKM. The CDR3 length is 16 residues. CDR3 coding DNA: TGTGCCAGCACGACCCCCGGGACTAGCGCTAACAATGAGCAGTTCTTC. Amino acids: CASTTPGTSANNEQFF.

The chain is built from TRBV5-1 and TRBJ1-6, with 7 bases lining up with TRBD1. This CDR3 is built from 16 residues. Germline V gene lookup returns CDR1 SGHRS and CDR2 YFSETQ. V lost 4 bases to trimming and J lost 7 bases; unmatched junction nucleotides: 11. The CDR3 protein is CASSQSPGQLNSPLHF. The CDR3 DNA is TGCGCCAGCAGCCAGAGTCCGGGACAGTTAAATTCACCCCTCCACTTT.

The gene calls are TRBV7-3 and TRBJ2-2; D call uncertain. CDR1 and CDR2 (germline): SGHTA, FQGTGA. The V and J ends lost 5 bases and 8 bases respectively, with 6 bases between them. CDR3 size: 11 residues. CDR3 sequence reads: CASSLQGELFF. CDR3 in DNA: TGTGCCAGCAGCCTTCAGGGGGAGCTGTTTTTT.

J is TRBJ2-3 and V is TRBV14; 9 bases line up with TRBD2. Germline V gives CDR1 SGHDN, CDR2 FVKESK. V dropped 3 bases and J dropped 0; count of bases not matched to a gene: 4. This CDR3 region has 16 residues. The CDR3 region is CASSQTSGESTDTQYF. CDR3 coding DNA: TGTGCCAGCAGCCAGACTAGCGGAGAAAGCACAGATACGCAGTATTTT.

J is TRBJ2-3 and V is TRBV4-3; TRBD2 matches 10 bases. Germline-derived CDR1 and CDR2 are LGHNA and YSLEER. The length of the CDR3 is 18 residues. The ends lost 0 bases at V and 0 bases at J; junction bases unmatched: 6. CDR3 in amino acids: CASSQELAGLPSTDTQYF. CDR3 DNA sequence: TGCGCCAGCAGCCAAGAACTAGCGGGGCTCCCTAGCACAGATACGCAGTATTTT.

The chain links TRBV30 to TRBJ1-1; the D gene is possibly TRBD1 (5 bases). The germline V gene has CDR1 GTSNPN and CDR2 SVGIG (reference sequence). Trimming shortened V by 5 bases and J by 8 bases, and 12 bases separated the two germline ends. CDR3 length: 11 residues. CDR3 amino acids: CAWGAQTEAFF. CDR3 nucleotide sequence: TGTGCCTGGGGGGCCCAGACGGAAGCTTTCTTT.

The chain has TRBV15 and TRBJ1-5; no clear D gene. With 3 bases removed from V and 0 bases from J, the gap between germline ends came to 12 bases. CDR1 is LNHNV, CDR2 YYDKDF, per germline (reference sequence). The CDR3 sequence is 16 residues long. Here the CDR3 DNA reads TGTGCCACCAGCAGTGAACGGGTCCTTAGCAATCAGCCCCAGCATTTT. Protein: CATSSERVLSNQPQHF.

This clone was seen only once. The chain links TRBV9 to TRBJ2-3; 10 nucleotides agree with TRBD1. V dropped 0 bases and J dropped 3; count of bases not matched to a gene: 4. Germline CDR1 and CDR2: SGDLS and YYNGEE. The length of the CDR3 is 16 residues. The CDR3: CASSVVDRGRTDTQYF. CDR3 coding DNA: TGTGCCAGCAGCGTAGTAGACAGGGGGCGAACAGATACGCAGTATTTT. Full variable domain (outside the CDR3, taken from reference TRBV9 and TRBJ2-3): DSGVTQTPKHLITATGQRVTLRCSPRSGDLSVYWYQQSLDQGLQFLIQYYNGEERAKGNILERFSAQQFPDLHSELNLSSLELGDSALYFCASSVVDRGRTDTQYFGPGTRLTVL.

The chain recombines TRBV10-3 with TRBJ2-2, with 10 bases lining up with TRBD2. The V gene's germline CDR1 is ENHRY and CDR2 SYGVKD. V was clipped by 4 bases and J by 1 base; unmatched bases: 0. CDR3 size: 15 residues. CDR3 coding DNA: TGTGCCATCAGTGCTAGCGGGGGGAACACCGGGGAGCTGTTTTTT. This sequence encodes CAISASGGNTGELFF.

A single count supports this clone. This chain uses TRBV19 with TRBJ1-1; D uncertain. The length of the CDR3 is 16 residues. Germline V CDR1 and CDR2: LNHDA, SQIVND (reference sequence). V was shortened by 3 bases and J by 0 bases, with 14 bases between the two germline ends. The CDR3 DNA reads TGTGCCAGTAGTATTCGGTCAGACATTATGAACACTGAAGCTTTCTTT. Amino acids: CASSIRSDIMNTEAFF.

The chain has TRBV7-3 and TRBJ2-3, with 15 nucleotides matching TRBD2. The CDR3 is 15 amino acids. The J segment lost 6 bases and the V segment lost 8 bases, leaving 6 bases of the junction unmatched. Germline V gene lookup returns CDR1 SGHTA and CDR2 FQGTGA. The CDR3 is CASGLAGGPGDTQYF. The CDR3 DNA follows: TGTGCCAGCGGACTAGCGGGAGGGCCGGGGGATACGCAGTATTTT. The variable domain in full, with the rest retrieved from reference TRBV7-3 and TRBJ2-3, is GAGVSQTPSNKVTEKGKYVELRCDPISGHTALYWYRQSLGQGPEFLIYFQGTGAADDSGLPNDRFFAVRPEGSVSTLKIQRTERGDSAVYLCASGLAGGPGDTQYFGPGTRLTVL.

V gene TRBV15 combines with J gene TRBJ1-1; 8 bases are shared with TRBD1. The CDR3 is made up of 14 amino acids. V lost 6 bases, J lost 4 bases, and 7 bases stayed unmatched. Germline V gene lookup returns CDR1 LNHNV and CDR2 YYDKDF (reference sequence). CDR3 in amino acids: CATRDRVLFTEAFF. DNA for the CDR3: TGTGCCACCAGGGACAGGGTGTTATTCACTGAAGCTTTCTTT.

The chain joins TRBV5-6 to TRBJ2-5; D is uncertain. Germline V gives CDR1 SGHDT, CDR2 YYEEEE. This CDR3 spans 16 amino acids. V lost 0 bases, J lost 2 bases, and 14 bases lay in between. The CDR3, as DNA: TGTGCCAGCAGCTTGGTGTCGTATAGCAGACAAGAGACCCAGTACTTC. As protein: CASSLVSYSRQETQYF.

The chain links TRBV7-9 to TRBJ2-3; TRBD2 matches 9 bases. Germline lookup yields CDR1 SEHNR and CDR2 FQNEAQ (reference sequence). This CDR3 is 14 amino acids long. V lost 6 bases to trimming and J lost 4 bases; unmatched junction nucleotides: 5. CDR3 region: CASRNSGGADTQYF. Here the CDR3 DNA reads TGTGCCAGCAGGAATAGCGGGGGCGCAGATACGCAGTATTTT.

V and J are TRBV30 and TRBJ2-7; 7 nucleotides align to TRBD1. The V segment lost 2 bases and the J segment 7 bases; nucleotides outside the gene matches: 11. In germline, CDR1 is GTSNPN, CDR2 SVGIG (reference sequence). This CDR3 spans 14 amino acids. This CDR3 is CAWSMAGGVGEQYF. The CDR3 nucleotides are TGTGCCTGGAGTATGGCAGGGGGAGTGGGTGAGCAGTACTTC.

The chain has TRBV21-1 and TRBJ2-7; no DNA check was done on the table's D call, TRBD2. TRBV21-1 is tagged as a pseudogene. CDR3 length equals 17 residues. CDR3 region: CASSKRPPGRSPYEQYF. The CDR3 DNA follows: TGTGCCAGCAGCAAGAGGCCCCCGGGGAGATCTCCCTACGAGCAGTACTTC.

The J gene is TRBJ2-6, the V gene TRBV7-9; 10 bases align to TRBD1. Trimming took 8 bases from V and 2 from J; bases not matched to a gene: 12. Germline V CDR1 and CDR2: SEHNR, FQNEAQ (reference sequence). The CDR3 spans 18 residues. The CDR3 region has the DNA TGTGCCAGCGGAAGGGGCGGGACAGGGGTTACTGGGGCCAACGTCCTGACTTTC. Translation gives CASGRGGTGVTGANVLTF. The whole variable domain, remainder taken from reference TRBV7-9 and TRBJ2-6, is DTGVSQNPRHKITKRGQNVTFRCDPISEHNRLYWYRQTLGQGPEFLTYFQNEAQLEKSRLLSDRFSAERPKGSFSTLEIQRTEQGDSAMYLCASGRGGTGVTGANVLTFGAGSRLTVL.

Note on this clone: It is unclear where the CDR3 begins or ends on the DNA, so no DNA is shown, and the CDR3 is as TCRdb lists it. V gene TRBV19 combines with J gene TRBJ1-5; TRBD1 is the table's D call, not checked against the DNA. The CDR3 length is 14 residues, termini included. The germline CDR1 and CDR2 sequences are LNHDA and SQIVND (reference sequence). CDR3 in amino acids: CASSILASNQPQHF.

The CDR3 sequence: CASSPGQGGTNEKLFF. For the CDR3, the DNA is TGTGCCAGCAGCCCGGGACAGGGAGGAACTAATGAAAAACTGTTTTTT. The chain recombines TRBV11-2 with TRBJ1-4; 9 bases align to TRBD1. The junction had 5 bases not matched to a gene; V was cut back by 5 bases and J by 1 base. Germline CDR1 SGHAT, CDR2 FQNNGV. The CDR3 covers 16 residues.

The J gene is TRBJ2-2, the V gene TRBV19, with TRBD2 matching over 10 bases. Trimming at V came to 7 bases and at J to 4 bases, leaving 18 bases not matched to a gene. CDR1 is LNHDA and CDR2 is SQIVND in the germline V gene (reference sequence). The CDR3 has 19 residues. CDR3 sequence (DNA): TGTGCCAGTACCATCCGAAGGGGGCTAGCGGGAGTTGGCACCGGGGAGCTGTTTTTT. Translating it yields CASTIRRGLAGVGTGELFF. Combining the CDR3 with reference TRBV19 and TRBJ2-2 gives the whole variable domain DGGITQSPKYLFRKEGQNVTLSCEQNLNHDAMYWYRQDPGQGLRLIYYSQIVNDFQKGDIAEGYSVSREKKESFPLTVTSAQKNPTAFYLCASTIRRGLAGVGTGELFFGEGSRLTVL.

V is TRBV5-8 and J is TRBJ2-3; D call uncertain. The CDR3 runs 15 residues. The V end lost 1 base, the J end lost 1 base, and 10 bases lay between the germline ends. The germline V gene encodes CDR1 SGHTS and CDR2 YDEGEE. The DNA of the CDR3 is TGTGCCAGCAGCTTGATAGCAAAAGGCACAGATACGCAGTATTTT. The encoded protein is CASSLIAKGTDTQYF.

J is TRBJ2-1 and V is TRBV7-6; D ambiguous. V lost 5 bases and J 7 bases, leaving 15 bases between the germline ends. CDR1 SGHVS and CDR2 FNYEAQ come from the germline V gene. This CDR3 region has 14 residues. CDR3: CASSPPGGWNEQFF. CDR3 nucleotide sequence: TGTGCCAGCAGCCCGCCAGGTGGGTGGAATGAGCAGTTCTTC.

The V gene is TRBV14, the J gene TRBJ1-1; D is unresolved. Between the trimmed V and J ends, which lost 2 bases and 4 bases, there was a span of 8 bases. The germline V gene encodes CDR1 SGHDN and CDR2 FVKESK. The CDR3 has 13 amino acids. CDR3 loop: CASSQSPRTEAFF. The CDR3, as DNA: TGTGCCAGCAGCCAATCCCCCCGCACTGAAGCTTTCTTT.

A remark on this clone: At one of its ends the junction is not consistent with the germline gene, which may arise from a read error. V usage is TRBV7-7 and J usage is TRBJ2-5; weak D call: TRBD2 (6 bases). Germline CDR1 is SSHAT and CDR2 is FNYEAQ (reference sequence). The CDR3 consists of 12 residues. The CDR3 DNA reads as TGTGCTAGCAGCTCTGGTCAGGGACTCCCATACTTC. Translating gives CASSSGQGLPYF.

This clone was counted only a few times. This rearrangement joins TRBV5-4 to TRBJ1-1, with TRBD1 matching 8 bases. V dropped 3 bases and J dropped 0; count of bases not matched to a gene: 4. This CDR3 is built from 15 residues. CDR1 SGHNT and CDR2 YYREEE come from the germline V gene (reference sequence). CDR3 sequence: CASSSHRGMNTEAFF. CDR3 sequence (DNA): TGTGCCAGCAGCTCCCACAGGGGGATGAACACTGAAGCTTTCTTT.

The chain uses TRBV27 and TRBJ2-1; no firm D call. CDR1 is MNHEY and CDR2 is SMNVEV in the germline V gene (reference sequence). The CDR3 spans 13 residues. V lost 3 bases, J lost 8 bases, and 11 bases lay in between. CDR3 in DNA: TGTGCCAGCAGTTTCTCCAGCGTCGATGAGCAGTTCTTC. Translating gives CASSFSSVDEQFF.